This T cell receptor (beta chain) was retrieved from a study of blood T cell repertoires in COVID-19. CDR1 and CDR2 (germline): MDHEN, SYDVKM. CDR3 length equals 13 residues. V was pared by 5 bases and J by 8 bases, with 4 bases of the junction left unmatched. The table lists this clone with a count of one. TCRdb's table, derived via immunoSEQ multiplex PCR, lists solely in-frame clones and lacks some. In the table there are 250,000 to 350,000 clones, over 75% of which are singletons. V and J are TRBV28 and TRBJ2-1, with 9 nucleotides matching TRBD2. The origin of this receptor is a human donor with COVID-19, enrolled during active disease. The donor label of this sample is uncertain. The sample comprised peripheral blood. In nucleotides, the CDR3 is TGTGCCAGCAGTCGGACTAGCGTTCATGAGCAGTTCTTC. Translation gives CASSRTSVHEQFF.